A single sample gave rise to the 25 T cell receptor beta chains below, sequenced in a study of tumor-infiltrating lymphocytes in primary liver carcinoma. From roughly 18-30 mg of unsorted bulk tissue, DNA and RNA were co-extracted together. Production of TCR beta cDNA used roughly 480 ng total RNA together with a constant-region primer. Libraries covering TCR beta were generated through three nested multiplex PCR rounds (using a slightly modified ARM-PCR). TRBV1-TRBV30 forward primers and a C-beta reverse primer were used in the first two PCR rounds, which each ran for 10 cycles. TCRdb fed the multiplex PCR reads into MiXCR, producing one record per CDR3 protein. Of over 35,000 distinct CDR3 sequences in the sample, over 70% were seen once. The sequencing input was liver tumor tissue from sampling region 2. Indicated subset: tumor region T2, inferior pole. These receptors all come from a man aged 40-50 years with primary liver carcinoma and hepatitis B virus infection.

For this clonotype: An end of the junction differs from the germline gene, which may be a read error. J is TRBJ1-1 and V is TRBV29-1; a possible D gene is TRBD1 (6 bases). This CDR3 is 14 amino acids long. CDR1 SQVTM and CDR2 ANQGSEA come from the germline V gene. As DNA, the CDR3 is TGCAGCGTCGTCAGAGGGGGGATGAACTCTGAAGCTTTCTTT. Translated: CSVVRGGMNSEAFF.

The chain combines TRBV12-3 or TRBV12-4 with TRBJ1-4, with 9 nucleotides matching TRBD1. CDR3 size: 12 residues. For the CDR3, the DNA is TGTGCTGGCAGTATGGGACAGGGAAAACTGTTTTTT. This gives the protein CAGSMGQGKLFF.

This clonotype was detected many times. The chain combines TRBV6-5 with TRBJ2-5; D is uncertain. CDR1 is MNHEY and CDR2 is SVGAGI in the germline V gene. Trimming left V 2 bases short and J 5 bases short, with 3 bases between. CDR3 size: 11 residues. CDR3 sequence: CASSYRETQYF. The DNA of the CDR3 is TGTGCCAGCAGTTACAGGGAGACCCAGTACTTC.

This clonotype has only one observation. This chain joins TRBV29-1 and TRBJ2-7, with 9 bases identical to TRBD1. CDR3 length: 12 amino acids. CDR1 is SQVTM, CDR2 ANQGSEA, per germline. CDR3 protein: CTVSGQGEVQYF. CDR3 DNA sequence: TGCACTGTTTCGGGACAGGGAGAAGTGCAGTACTTC.

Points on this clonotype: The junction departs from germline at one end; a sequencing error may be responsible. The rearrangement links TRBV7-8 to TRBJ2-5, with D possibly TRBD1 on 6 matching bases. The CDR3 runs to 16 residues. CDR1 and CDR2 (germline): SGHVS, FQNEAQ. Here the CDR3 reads CAGSLVSTGLQETQYF. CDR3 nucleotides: TGTGCCGGCAGCTTGGTATCGACAGGCTTACAAGAGACCCAATACTTC. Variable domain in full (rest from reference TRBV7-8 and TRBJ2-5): GAGVSQSPRYKVAKRGQDVALRCDPISGHVSLFWYQQALGQGPEFLTYFQNEAQLDKSGLPSDRFFAERPEGSVSTLKIQRTQQEDSAVYLCAGSLVSTGLQETQYFGPGTRLLVL.

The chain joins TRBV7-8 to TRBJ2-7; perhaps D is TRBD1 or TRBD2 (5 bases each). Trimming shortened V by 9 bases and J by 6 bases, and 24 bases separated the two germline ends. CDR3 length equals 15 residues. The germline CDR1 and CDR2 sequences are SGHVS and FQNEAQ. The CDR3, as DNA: TGTGCCAGAAGCGTAACTAGGGGAGCTAGGTCCGAGCAGTACTTC. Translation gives CARSVTRGARSEQYF.

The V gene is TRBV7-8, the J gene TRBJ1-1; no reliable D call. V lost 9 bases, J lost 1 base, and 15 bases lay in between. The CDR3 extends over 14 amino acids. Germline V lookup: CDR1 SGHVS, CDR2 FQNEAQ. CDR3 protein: CASSLLEGNTEAFF. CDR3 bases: TGTGCCAGTAGCCTTTTGGAGGGGAACACTGAAGCTTTCTTT.

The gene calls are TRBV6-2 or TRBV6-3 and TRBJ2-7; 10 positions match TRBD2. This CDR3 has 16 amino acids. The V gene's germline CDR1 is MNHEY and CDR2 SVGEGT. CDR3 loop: CVSSYSYSGRRYEQYF. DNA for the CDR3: TGTGTGAGCAGTTACTCGTATAGCGGGAGGAGATACGAGCAGTACTTC.

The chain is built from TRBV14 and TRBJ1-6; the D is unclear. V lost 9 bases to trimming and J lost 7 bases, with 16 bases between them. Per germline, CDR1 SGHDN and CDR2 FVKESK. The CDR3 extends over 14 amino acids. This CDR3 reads CASSNSRENSPLHF. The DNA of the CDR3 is TGTGCCAGTAGCAACTCAAGGGAAAATTCACCCCTCCACTTT.

Here the CDR3 reads CASNTRVTEQETQYF. Written as DNA, the CDR3 is TGTGCCAGCAACACTAGAGTGACAGAACAAGAGACCCAGTACTTC. V gene TRBV7-9 combines with J gene TRBJ2-5; the D gene could be TRBD1 or TRBD2 (5 bases each). With 7 bases removed from V and 2 bases from J, the gap between germline ends came to 17 bases. The CDR3 spans 15 residues. The germline CDR1 and CDR2 sequences are SEHNR and FQNEAQ (reference sequence).

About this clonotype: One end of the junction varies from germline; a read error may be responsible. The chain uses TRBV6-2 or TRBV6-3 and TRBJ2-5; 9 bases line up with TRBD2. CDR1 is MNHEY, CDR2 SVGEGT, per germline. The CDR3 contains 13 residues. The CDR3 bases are TGTGCTAGCAGCTTCGGACTAGCGAACACCCAGTACTTC. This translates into CASSFGLANTQYF.

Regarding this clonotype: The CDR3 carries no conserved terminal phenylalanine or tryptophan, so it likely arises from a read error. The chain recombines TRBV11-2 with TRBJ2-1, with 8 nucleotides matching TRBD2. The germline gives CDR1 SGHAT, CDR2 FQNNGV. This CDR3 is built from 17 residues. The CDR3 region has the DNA TGTGCCAGCAGCATAGATAGGGGCGGGAGGTTCTACGATGAGCAGTTCCTC. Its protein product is CASSIDRGGRFYDEQFL.

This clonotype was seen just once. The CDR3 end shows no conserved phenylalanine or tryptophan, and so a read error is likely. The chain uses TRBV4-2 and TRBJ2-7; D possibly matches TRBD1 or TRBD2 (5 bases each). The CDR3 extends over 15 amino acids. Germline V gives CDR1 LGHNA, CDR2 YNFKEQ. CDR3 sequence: CAGSQDKGSDYEQYL. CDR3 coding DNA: TGTGCCGGCAGCCAAGATAAGGGGAGCGACTACGAGCAGTACTTA.

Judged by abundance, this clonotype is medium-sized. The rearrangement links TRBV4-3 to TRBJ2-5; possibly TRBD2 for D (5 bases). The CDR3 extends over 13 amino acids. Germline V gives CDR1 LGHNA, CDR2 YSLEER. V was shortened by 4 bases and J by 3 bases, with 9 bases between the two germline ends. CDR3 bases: TGCGCCAGCAGCCTAGCGTATGAAGAGACCCAGTACTTC. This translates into CASSLAYEETQYF.

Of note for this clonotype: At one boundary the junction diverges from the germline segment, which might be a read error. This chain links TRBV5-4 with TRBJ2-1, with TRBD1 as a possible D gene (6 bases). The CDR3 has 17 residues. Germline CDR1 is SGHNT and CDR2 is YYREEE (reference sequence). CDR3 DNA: TGTACCAGCAGCATGCCAACAGGGCAAGCTTCCTACAATGAGCAGTTCTTC. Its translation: CTSSMPTGQASYNEQFF.

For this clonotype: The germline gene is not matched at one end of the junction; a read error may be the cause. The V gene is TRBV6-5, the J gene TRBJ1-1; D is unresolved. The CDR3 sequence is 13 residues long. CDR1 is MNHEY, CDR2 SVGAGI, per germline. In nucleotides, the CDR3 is TGTGCCAGCAGTTGCTCGGGGAACACGGAAGCTTTCTTT. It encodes CASSCSGNTEAFF.

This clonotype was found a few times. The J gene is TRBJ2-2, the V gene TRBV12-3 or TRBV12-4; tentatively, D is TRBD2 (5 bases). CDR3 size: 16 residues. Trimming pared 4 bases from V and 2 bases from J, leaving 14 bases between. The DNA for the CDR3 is TGTGCCAGCAGTTCTCGGCTCGGGGTAAACACCGGGGAGCTGTTTTTT. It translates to CASSSRLGVNTGELFF.

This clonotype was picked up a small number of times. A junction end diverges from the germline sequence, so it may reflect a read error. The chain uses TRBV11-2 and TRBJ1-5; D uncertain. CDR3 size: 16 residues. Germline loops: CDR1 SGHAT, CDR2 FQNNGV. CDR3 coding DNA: TGTGCCAGCAGCTTAGAAGACACGGGTTGGGCTCAGCCTCAGCATTTT. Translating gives CASSLEDTGWAQPQHF.

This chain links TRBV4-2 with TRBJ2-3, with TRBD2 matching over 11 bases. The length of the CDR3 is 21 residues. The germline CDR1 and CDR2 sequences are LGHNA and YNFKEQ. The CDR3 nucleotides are TGTGTCTGCAGCCTAGATTCGGGACTAGCGGCATATCGATTTAGCACAGATACGCAGTATTTT. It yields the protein CVCSLDSGLAAYRFSTDTQYF.

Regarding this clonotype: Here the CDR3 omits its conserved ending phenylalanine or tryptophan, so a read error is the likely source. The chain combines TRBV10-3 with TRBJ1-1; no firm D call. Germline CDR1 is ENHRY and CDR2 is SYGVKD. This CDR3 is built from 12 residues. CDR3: CAIGDPSTEAFS. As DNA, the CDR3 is TGTGCCATCGGTGACCCGTCCACTGAAGCTTTCTCT.

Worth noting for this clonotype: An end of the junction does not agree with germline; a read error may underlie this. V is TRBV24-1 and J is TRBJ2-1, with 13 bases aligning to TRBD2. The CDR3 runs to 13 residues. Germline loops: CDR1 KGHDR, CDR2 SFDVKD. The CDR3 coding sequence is TGTGCCACCAGACTAGCGGGGGGGGATGAGCGGTTCTTC. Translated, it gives CATRLAGGDERFF.

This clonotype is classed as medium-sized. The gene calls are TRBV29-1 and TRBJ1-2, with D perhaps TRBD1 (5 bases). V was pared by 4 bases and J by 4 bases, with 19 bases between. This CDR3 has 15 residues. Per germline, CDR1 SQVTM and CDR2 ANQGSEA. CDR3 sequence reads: CSVGQGWGMGYGYTF. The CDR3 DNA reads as TGCAGCGTTGGGCAGGGCTGGGGCATGGGCTATGGCTACACCTTC.

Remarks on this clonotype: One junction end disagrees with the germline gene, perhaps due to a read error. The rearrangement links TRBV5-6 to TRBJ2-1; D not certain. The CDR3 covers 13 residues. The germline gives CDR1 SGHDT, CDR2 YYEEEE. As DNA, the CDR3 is TGTACCAGCACCGGAGAACCGAACAATGAGCAGTTATTC. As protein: CTSTGEPNNEQLF.

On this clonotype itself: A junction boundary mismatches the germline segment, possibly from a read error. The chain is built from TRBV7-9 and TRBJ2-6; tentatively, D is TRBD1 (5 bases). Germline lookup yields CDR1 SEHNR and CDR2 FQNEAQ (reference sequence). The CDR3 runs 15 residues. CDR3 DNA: TGTGCAAGCCAGGGTAATTCGCCTGGGACCAACGTCCTGACTTTC. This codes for CASQGNSPGTNVLTF.

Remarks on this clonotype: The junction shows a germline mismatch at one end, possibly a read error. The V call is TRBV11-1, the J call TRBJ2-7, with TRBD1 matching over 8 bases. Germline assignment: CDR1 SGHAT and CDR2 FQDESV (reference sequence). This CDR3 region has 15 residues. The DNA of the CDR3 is TGTGACAGCAACTCGCTTCCAGGGGGCGCCTACGAGCAGTATTTC. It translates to CDSNSLPGGAYEQYF.